The sequence of this TCR beta chain was determined in a study of blood T cells in healthy people across ages. This clonotype has more than one count but fewer than ten. This CDR3 comprises 17 residues. CDR1 is LNHNV and CDR2 is YYDKDF in the germline V gene (reference sequence). Trimming took 0 bases from V and 2 from J, leaving 13 bases between them. A second PCR of 7 to 11 cycles used a sample-barcoded 5' primer and a J-beta primer mix. TCRdb re-called the 5' RACE reads with MiXCR, one entry per CDR3 protein. The data contain more than 1,000,000 distinct CDR3 sequences, approximately 25% of them singletons. Another study also made use of these data, one on T cells of mothers and their children.

The clonotype comes from a girl aged 2-15 years in good health. Sequences were obtained from blood. The J gene is TRBJ1-4, the V gene TRBV15; perhaps TRBD1 as D (6 bases). In nucleotides, the CDR3 is TGTGCCACCAGCAGAGATTTAGTCGGGGGCACTAATGAAAAACTGTTTTTT. As protein: CATSRDLVGGTNEKLFF.